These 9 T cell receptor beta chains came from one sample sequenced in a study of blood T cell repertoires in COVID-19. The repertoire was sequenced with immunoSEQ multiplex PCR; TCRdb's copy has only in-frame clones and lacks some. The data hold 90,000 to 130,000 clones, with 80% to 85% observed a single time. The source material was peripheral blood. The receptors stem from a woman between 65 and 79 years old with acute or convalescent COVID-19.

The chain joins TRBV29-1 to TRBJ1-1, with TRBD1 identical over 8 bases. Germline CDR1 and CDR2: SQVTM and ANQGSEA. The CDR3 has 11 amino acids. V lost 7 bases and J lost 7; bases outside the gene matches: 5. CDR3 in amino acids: CSAWTGHEAFF. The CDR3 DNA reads TGCAGCGCCTGGACAGGGCATGAAGCTTTCTTT.

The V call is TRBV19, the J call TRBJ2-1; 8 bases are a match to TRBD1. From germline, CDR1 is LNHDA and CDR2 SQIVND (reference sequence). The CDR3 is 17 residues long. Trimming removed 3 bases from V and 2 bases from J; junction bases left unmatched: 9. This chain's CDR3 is CASSMGLPGQAYNEQFF. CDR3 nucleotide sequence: TGTGCCAGTAGTATGGGGCTCCCGGGACAGGCCTACAATGAGCAGTTCTTC.

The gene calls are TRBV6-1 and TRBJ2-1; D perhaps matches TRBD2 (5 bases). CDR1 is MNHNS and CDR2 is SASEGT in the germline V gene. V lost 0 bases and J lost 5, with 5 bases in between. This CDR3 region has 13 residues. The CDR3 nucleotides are TGTGCCAGCAGTGAAGCCGGGAACAATGAGCAGTTCTTC. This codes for CASSEAGNNEQFF.

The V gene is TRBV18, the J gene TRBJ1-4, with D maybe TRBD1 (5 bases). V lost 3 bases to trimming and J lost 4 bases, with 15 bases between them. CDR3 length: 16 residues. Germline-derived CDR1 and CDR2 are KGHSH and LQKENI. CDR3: CASSPSPTASNEKLFF. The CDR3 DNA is TGTGCCAGCTCACCCTCACCGACAGCCAGTAATGAAAAACTGTTTTTT.

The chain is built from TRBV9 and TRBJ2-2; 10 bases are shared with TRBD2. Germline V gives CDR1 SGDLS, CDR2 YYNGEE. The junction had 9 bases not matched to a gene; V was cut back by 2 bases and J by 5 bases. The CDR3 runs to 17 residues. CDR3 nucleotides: TGTGCCAGCAGCGTCGGGGCTAGCGGGGGCGGAACCGGGGAGCTGTTTTTT. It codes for CASSVGASGGGTGELFF.

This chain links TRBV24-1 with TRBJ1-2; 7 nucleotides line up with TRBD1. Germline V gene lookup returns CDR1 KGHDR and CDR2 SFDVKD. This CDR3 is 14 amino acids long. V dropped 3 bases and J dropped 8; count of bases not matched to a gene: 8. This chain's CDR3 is CATSDIDRVIGYTF. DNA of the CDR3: TGTGCCACCAGTGATATAGACAGGGTTATCGGCTACACCTTC.

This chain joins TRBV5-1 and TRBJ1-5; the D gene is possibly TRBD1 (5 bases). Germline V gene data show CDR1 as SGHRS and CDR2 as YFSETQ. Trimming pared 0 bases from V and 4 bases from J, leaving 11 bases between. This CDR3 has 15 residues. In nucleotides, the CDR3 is TGCGCCAGCAGCTTGGCCCCGGGGGAAAATCAGCCCCAGCATTTT. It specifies CASSLAPGENQPQHF.

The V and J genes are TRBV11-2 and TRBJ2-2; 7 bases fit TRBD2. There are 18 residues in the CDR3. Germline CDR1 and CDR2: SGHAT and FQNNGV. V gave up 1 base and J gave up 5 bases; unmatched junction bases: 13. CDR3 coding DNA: TGTGCCAGCAGCTTAGCCTTCTCTGCGGGAGATGGGACCGGGGAGCTGTTTTTT. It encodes CASSLAFSAGDGTGELFF. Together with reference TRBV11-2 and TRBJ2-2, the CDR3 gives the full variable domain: EAGVAQSPRYKIIEKRQSVAFWCNPISGHATLYWYQQILGQGPKLLIQFQNNGVVDDSQLPKDRFSAERLKGVDSTLKIQPAKLEDSAVYLCASSLAFSAGDGTGELFFGEGSRLTVL.

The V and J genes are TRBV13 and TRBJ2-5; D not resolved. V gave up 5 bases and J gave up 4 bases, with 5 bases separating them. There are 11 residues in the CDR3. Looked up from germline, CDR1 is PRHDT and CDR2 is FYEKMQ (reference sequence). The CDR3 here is CASSLRETQYF. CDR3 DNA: TGTGCCAGCAGCCTCAGAGAGACCCAGTACTTC.